The clone carrying this T cell receptor beta chain was counted a few times. Its matching antigen is unknown. Germline-derived CDR1 and CDR2 are SQVTM and ANQGSEA. The CDR3 sequence is 13 residues long. Trimming stripped 3 bases from V and 0 bases from J, with 8 bases between. The sample originates from a study of identical twins. Study-wide points: Clonotypes of the beta chain that were abundant in cord blood carried fewer insertions (memory repertoires showed none).

MiXCR was run by TCRdb on the 5' RACE reads, yielding one entry per CDR3 protein. The table lists 1.5 million to 2 million distinct CDR3 sequences, about 32% of them singletons. The chain carries TRBV29-1 and TRBJ1-1; no clear D gene. The receptor comes from a newborn girl in good health. Sample: cord blood. CDR3 DNA sequence: TGCAGCGTTGACTCCGTAATGAACACTGAAGCTTTCTTT. Translated, it gives CSVDSVMNTEAFF.